This passage covers 24 T cell receptor beta chains from one sample sequenced in a study of blood T cell repertoires in COVID-19. TCRdb keeps only in-frame clones here, not all; method: immunoSEQ multiplex PCR. In the table there are under 55,000 clones, about 88% of which are singletons. Sequencing was performed on peripheral blood. The origin of the receptors is a human donor in a cohort sampled during active COVID-19.

V is TRBV7-9 and J is TRBJ2-7; TRBD1 aligns across 9 bases. Losses at the gene ends were 5 bases for V and 5 bases for J; bases not matched to a gene: 19. The CDR3 totals 18 residues. CDR1 SEHNR and CDR2 FQNEAQ come from the germline V gene (reference sequence). Here the CDR3 DNA reads TGTGCCAGCAGCATTCCGGGACAGGGCCAAATGTACGGGGACGAGCAGTACTTC. Its protein product is CASSIPGQGQMYGDEQYF.

The chain links TRBV18 to TRBJ2-1; D uncertain. Germline values: CDR1 KGHSH, CDR2 LQKENI. This CDR3 spans 15 amino acids. V lost 2 bases, J lost 0 bases, and 8 bases lay in between. The CDR3 coding sequence is TGTGCCAGCTCACCAACCGGTTACTCCTACAATGAGCAGTTCTTC. It yields the protein CASSPTGYSYNEQFF.

V and J are TRBV9 and TRBJ1-3, with 9 bases fitting TRBD1. V dropped 2 bases and J dropped 0; count of bases not matched to a gene: 15. Germline values: CDR1 SGDLS, CDR2 YYNGEE. The CDR3 contains 20 residues. In nucleotides, the CDR3 is TGTGCCAGCAGCGTCGCTTTCGGGACAGGGATGCTGGACTCTGGAAACACCATATATTTT. Residues: CASSVAFGTGMLDSGNTIYF. Full variable domain (rest looked up from reference TRBV9 and TRBJ1-3): DSGVTQTPKHLITATGQRVTLRCSPRSGDLSVYWYQQSLDQGLQFLIQYYNGEERAKGNILERFSAQQFPDLHSELNLSSLELGDSALYFCASSVAFGTGMLDSGNTIYFGEGSWLTVV.

The chain uses TRBV5-1 and TRBJ1-5; D remains ambiguous. The CDR3 has 13 residues. Trimming took 1 base from V and 3 from J, leaving 5 bases between them. The germline V gene encodes CDR1 SGHRS and CDR2 YFSETQ. CDR3: CASSLSPNQPQHF. The CDR3 DNA sequence: TGCGCCAGCAGCTTGTCTCCCAATCAGCCCCAGCATTTT.

This rearrangement joins TRBV27 to TRBJ1-2, with 8 bases that match TRBD1. CDR1 is MNHEY, CDR2 SMNVEV, per germline (reference sequence). J was trimmed by 7 bases and V by 5 bases; bases with no gene match: 9. CDR3 length equals 14 residues. The CDR3 loop reads CASSLLTGEGGYTF. Here the CDR3 DNA reads TGTGCCAGCAGTCTCCTGACAGGGGAGGGTGGCTACACCTTC.

This clone was counted only a few times. The chain uses TRBV3-1 (or the pseudogene TRBV3-2) and TRBJ1-5; no clear D. Trimming pared 2 bases from V and 5 bases from J, leaving 7 bases between. The CDR3 spans 13 residues. Per the germline V gene, CDR1 is LGHDT and CDR2 is YNNKEL (reference sequence). CDR3 in amino acids: CASSQQNDQPQHF. The CDR3 nucleotides are TGTGCCAGCAGCCAACAGAACGATCAGCCCCAGCATTTT.

The chain joins TRBV18 to TRBJ1-6, with D maybe TRBD1 (5 bases). Per the germline V gene, CDR1 is KGHSH and CDR2 is LQKENI. Trimming stripped 5 bases from V and 11 bases from J, with 16 bases between. This CDR3 is 14 amino acids long. The CDR3 nucleotides read TGTGCCAGCTCAGAGTCTCCGGCGGGGGCACCCCTCCACTTT. Encoded protein: CASSESPAGAPLHF.

This chain links TRBV3-1 (or the pseudogene TRBV3-2) with TRBJ1-1, with 9 bases fitting TRBD1. Germline CDR1 LGHDT, CDR2 YNNKEL (reference sequence). The CDR3 extends over 13 amino acids. J was trimmed by 5 bases and V by 6 bases; bases with no gene match: 4. The CDR3 DNA is TGTGCCAGCAGATGGGGACAGGGTACTGAAGCTTTCTTT. Its translation: CASRWGQGTEAFF.

This clone has only one observation. V usage is TRBV11-1 and J usage is TRBJ2-2; 9 bases agree with TRBD1. Germline loops: CDR1 SGHAT, CDR2 FQDESV (reference sequence). The CDR3 totals 16 residues. After removal of 3 bases from V and 1 base from J, the junction contained 3 bases not matched to a gene. The CDR3 region is CASSLSGQGNTGELFF. As DNA, the CDR3 is TGTGCCAGCAGCTTGTCGGGACAGGGGAACACCGGGGAGCTGTTTTTT.

The rearrangement uses TRBV4-3 and TRBJ2-1, with TRBD1 matching over 7 bases. V dropped 2 bases and J dropped 9; count of bases not matched to a gene: 13. The CDR3 totals 16 residues. Germline CDR1 and CDR2: LGHNA and YSLEER. The CDR3 reads CASSQRTGPLLGEQFF. The DNA for the CDR3 is TGCGCCAGCAGCCAAAGGACAGGTCCGTTGTTGGGTGAGCAGTTCTTC.

The CDR3 is CASSYPSTGLGTEAFF. In nucleotides, the CDR3 is TGTGCCAGCAGTTACCCCTCTACAGGGCTTGGGACTGAAGCTTTCTTT. This chain joins TRBV6-2 or TRBV6-3 and TRBJ1-1; a possible D gene is TRBD1 (6 bases). V was pared by 2 bases and J by 5 bases, with 18 bases between. The CDR3 is made up of 16 amino acids. Germline V gene data show CDR1 as MNHEY and CDR2 as SVGEGT.

The V call is TRBV7-9, the J call TRBJ1-3; 8 nucleotides align to TRBD1. The CDR3 runs to 15 residues. Unmatched junction bases numbered 6, after V lost 4 bases and J lost 4 bases. Germline assignment: CDR1 SEHNR and CDR2 FQNEAQ (reference sequence). The CDR3 nucleotides are TGTGCCAGCAGCTCAGACAGGGGAGACGGAAACACCATATATTTT. Translated, it gives CASSSDRGDGNTIYF.

This clone was found once. The J gene is TRBJ2-7, the V gene TRBV5-1; D is ambiguous. CDR1 is SGHRS, CDR2 YFSETQ, per germline. Trimming left V 2 bases short and J 4 bases short, with 7 bases between. This CDR3 spans 12 amino acids. CDR3 coding DNA: TGCGCCAGCAGCTTCCTAGGTTACGAGCAGTACTTC. It is translated as CASSFLGYEQYF.

CDR3 bases: TGTGCCAGCAGCTTACCCCGAGGAGCAACTAATGAAAAACTGTTTTTT. Residues: CASSLPRGATNEKLFF. The V and J genes are TRBV7-9 and TRBJ1-4; no clear D gene. The CDR3 sequence is 16 residues long. V gave up 2 bases and J gave up 0 bases, with 10 bases separating them. Germline V CDR1 and CDR2: SEHNR, FQNEAQ (reference sequence).

J is TRBJ2-3 and V is TRBV5-6; 7 bases line up with TRBD1. The trim removed 4 bases at V and 0 bases at J, leaving 8 bases unmatched. The CDR3 contains 16 residues. Germline CDR1 and CDR2: SGHDT and YYEEEE. For the CDR3, the DNA is TGTGCCAGCAGCCTCGGGACAGTCCCTAGCACAGATACGCAGTATTTT. Its protein product is CASSLGTVPSTDTQYF.

This clone was detected only a few times. The sample carries other DNA sequences with the same CDR3. The chain has TRBV3-1 (or the pseudogene TRBV3-2) and TRBJ1-5; TRBD1 is a possible D gene (6 bases). Trimming removed 0 bases at V and 7 bases at J, with 7 bases between. This CDR3 is 13 amino acids long. Germline V gene lookup returns CDR1 LGHDT and CDR2 YNNKEL (reference sequence). CDR3 loop: CASSQDRGQPQHF. The CDR3 bases are TGTGCCAGCAGCCAAGACAGGGGCCAGCCCCAGCATTTT.

This rearrangement joins TRBV19 to TRBJ2-3, with D maybe TRBD2 (7 bases). The V gene lost 6 bases and the J gene lost 5 bases, with 15 bases spanning the gap. Per the germline V gene, CDR1 is LNHDA and CDR2 is SQIVND (reference sequence). This CDR3 spans 14 amino acids. CDR3 nucleotide sequence: TGTGCCAGTAGAACTGCGGGGGCGCAAGATACGCAGTATTTT. Translation: CASRTAGAQDTQYF.

This clone came up a few times. The chain links TRBV30 to TRBJ1-2, with D possibly matching TRBD1 (6 bases). The CDR3 loop spans 14 amino acids. Trimming removed 3 bases at V and 5 bases at J, with 16 bases between. Germline CDR1 is GTSNPN and CDR2 is SVGIG (reference sequence). The DNA of the CDR3 is TGTGCCTGGAGCCCCGGCGGGGGCAGGTATGGCTACACCTTC. This translates into CAWSPGGGRYGYTF.

Remarks on this clone: The junction shows a germline mismatch at one end, possibly a read error. The CDR3 region is CASSKGLLRVNF. The CDR3 DNA sequence: TGTGCCAGCAGCAAGGGACTTCTGCGGGTGAATTTT. V is TRBV25-1 and J is TRBJ2-3; tentative D call: TRBD2 (6 bases). Germline CDR1 MGHDK, CDR2 SYGVNS. The CDR3 spans 12 residues.

The chain uses TRBV12-3 or TRBV12-4 and TRBJ1-6, with D possibly TRBD1 on 5 matching bases. This CDR3 has 13 residues. V was pared by 1 base and J by 7 bases, with 5 bases between. DNA for the CDR3: TGTGCCAGCAGTTTAGGACAGAATTCACCCCTCCACTTT. It codes for CASSLGQNSPLHF.

This chain joins TRBV10-1 and TRBJ2-7, with TRBD1 identical over 9 bases. Germline V gene lookup returns CDR1 WNHNN and CDR2 SYGVQD (reference sequence). The CDR3 sequence is 15 residues long. J gave up 3 bases and V 6 bases, and 9 bases lay outside the gene matches. The DNA for the CDR3 is TGCGCCAGCAGCGAAGGGGGGGACAGGGACTACGAGCAGTACTTC. It encodes CASSEGGDRDYEQYF.

The chain employs TRBV19 and TRBJ1-6, with D tentatively TRBD1 (6 bases). V dropped 3 bases and J dropped 11 bases, with 11 bases sitting between them. This CDR3 region has 13 residues. From germline, CDR1 is LNHDA and CDR2 SQIVND (reference sequence). CDR3 region: CASSIRDIPPLHF. The CDR3 coding sequence is TGTGCCAGTAGTATTAGGGACATTCCACCCCTCCACTTT.

The chain links TRBV11-2 to TRBJ1-2; D remains unclear. Per germline, CDR1 SGHAT and CDR2 FQNNGV. Between the trimmed V and J ends, which lost 0 bases and 0 bases, there was a span of 11 bases. This CDR3 comprises 16 residues. The CDR3 sequence is CASSLDPGRANYGYTF. The CDR3 DNA follows: TGTGCCAGCAGCTTAGATCCGGGGAGGGCTAACTATGGCTACACCTTC. Looking up the rest from reference TRBV11-2 and TRBJ1-2 gives the full variable domain: EAGVAQSPRYKIIEKRQSVAFWCNPISGHATLYWYQQILGQGPKLLIQFQNNGVVDDSQLPKDRFSAERLKGVDSTLKIQPAKLEDSAVYLCASSLDPGRANYGYTFGSGTRLTVV.

The chain employs TRBV9 and TRBJ2-7, with 10 bases that match TRBD2. The trim removed 0 bases at V and 3 bases at J, leaving 3 bases unmatched. The germline CDR1 and CDR2 sequences are SGDLS and YYNGEE. CDR3 size: 15 residues. In DNA, the CDR3 is TGTGCCAGCAGCGTAGCGGGGACTAGCGACTACGAGCAGTACTTC. Amino acids: CASSVAGTSDYEQYF.